These 26 T cell receptor beta chains originate from one sample sequenced in a study of early T cells in non-severe SARS-CoV-2 infection. TCRdb re-called the 5' RACE reads with MiXCR, one entry per CDR3 protein. The sample records roughly 31,000 distinct CDR3 sequences, 8.5% to 10% being singletons. The source material was whole blood. Receptors originate from an adult who was a healthcare worker with PCR-confirmed SARS-CoV-2 infection or an uninfected control (not recorded which).

V is TRBV5-1 and J is TRBJ2-1; D gene unclear. CDR3 length equals 13 residues. V was trimmed by 4 bases and J by 3 bases, leaving 8 bases between them. CDR1 SGHRS and CDR2 YFSETQ come from the germline V gene. Here the CDR3 DNA reads TGCGCCAGCAGCGGGGAACACTACAATGAGCAGTTCTTC. It specifies CASSGEHYNEQFF. Complete variable domain (other parts from reference TRBV5-1 and TRBJ2-1): KAGVTQTPRYLIKTRGQQVTLSCSPISGHRSVSWYQQTPGQGLQFLFEYFSETQRNKGNFPGRFSGRQFSNSRSEMNVSTLELGDSALYLCASSGEHYNEQFFGPGTRLTVL.

This clonotype came up a few times. At one boundary the junction diverges from the germline segment, which might be a read error. The chain couples TRBV6-2 or TRBV6-3 to TRBJ1-2; no firm D call. The CDR3 spans 10 residues. The germline V gene encodes CDR1 MNHEY and CDR2 SVGEGT. The CDR3 here is CASSYPLPVF. The CDR3 coding sequence is TGTGCCAGCAGCTACCCTCTCCCGGTCTTC.

This clonotype was counted ten times or more. The chain is built from TRBV3-1 and TRBJ2-7, with a weak D call TRBD1 (5 bases). Germline V gives CDR1 LGHDT, CDR2 YNNKEL (reference sequence). Trimming took off 3 bases at V and 0 bases at J, with 12 bases between the two ends. The CDR3 is 15 residues long. The CDR3, as DNA: TGTGCCAGCAGCCACCCAGGGCTCCACTCCTACGAGCAGTACTTC. As protein: CASSHPGLHSYEQYF.

The chain employs TRBV2 and TRBJ1-2; no reliable D call. Trimming took 2 bases from V and 2 from J, leaving 18 bases between them. CDR3 size: 17 residues. In germline, CDR1 is SNHLY, CDR2 FYNNEI. The CDR3 sequence is CASSEWLAGSANYGYTF. The CDR3 DNA sequence: TGTGCCAGCAGTGAATGGTTGGCGGGCAGCGCAAACTATGGCTACACCTTC.

This clonotype was found many times. In DNA, the CDR3 is TGTGCCAGCAGCCCACGGACAGGGGTTAATGAAAAACTGTTTTTT. Protein product: CASSPRTGVNEKLFF. V is TRBV7-8 and J is TRBJ1-4, with 9 bases that match TRBD1. The germline gives CDR1 SGHVS, CDR2 FQNEAQ. The CDR3 covers 15 residues. With 5 bases clipped from V and 4 bases from J, the junction kept 5 bases outside the gene matches.

This clonotype was recorded at least ten times. The chain carries TRBV29-1 and TRBJ1-3; D is ambiguous. The CDR3 covers 13 residues. Germline assignment: CDR1 SQVTM and CDR2 ANQGSEA. The ends were cut back, 2 bases at V and 0 bases at J, with 5 bases in the middle. This chain's CDR3 is CSVERNSGNTIYF. For the CDR3, the DNA is TGCAGCGTTGAACGAAACTCTGGAAACACCATATATTTT.

This clonotype is medium-sized within its sample. The chain joins TRBV29-1 to TRBJ1-2; D not resolved. The CDR3 runs to 11 residues. Trimming removed 7 bases from V and 4 bases from J, with 10 bases in between. Germline V lookup: CDR1 SQVTM, CDR2 ANQGSEA. CDR3 sequence (DNA): TGCAGCGCCGTAGCCGCCTATGGCTACACCTTC. The encoded protein is CSAVAAYGYTF.

The rearrangement uses TRBV19 and TRBJ2-1, with D perhaps matching TRBD1 or TRBD2 (5 bases each). Trimming left V 0 bases short and J 9 bases short, with 9 bases between. This CDR3 is built from 13 residues. Germline V gives CDR1 LNHDA, CDR2 SQIVND (reference sequence). The CDR3 DNA reads as TGTGCCAGTAGTATAGATCGAGGGGCTGAGCAGTTCTTC. This codes for CASSIDRGAEQFF. Full variable domain (rest looked up from reference TRBV19 and TRBJ2-1): DGGITQSPKYLFRKEGQNVTLSCEQNLNHDAMYWYRQDPGQGLRLIYYSQIVNDFQKGDIAEGYSVSREKKESFPLTVTSAQKNPTAFYLCASSIDRGAEQFFGPGTRLTVL.

This clonotype has ten or more counts. Written as DNA, the CDR3 is TGTGCCAGCACCCTAGACATCTACAATGAGCAGTTCTTC. Translating it yields CASTLDIYNEQFF. This sequence joins TRBV18 and TRBJ2-1; no reliable D call. V was cut by 8 bases and J by 3 bases, with 11 bases left in between. This CDR3 comprises 13 residues. Germline assignment: CDR1 KGHSH and CDR2 LQKENI.

This chain connects TRBV7-9 to TRBJ2-3; TRBD1 matches at 8 bases. Germline V lookup: CDR1 SEHNR, CDR2 FQNEAQ (reference sequence). The CDR3 sequence is 15 residues long. The junction had 3 bases not matched to a gene; V was cut back by 4 bases and J by 0 bases. The CDR3 loop is CASSYQGASTDTQYF. In DNA, the CDR3 is TGTGCCAGCAGCTATCAGGGGGCAAGCACAGATACGCAGTATTTT.

This clonotype has ten or more counts. The chain recombines TRBV6-5 with TRBJ1-2; D uncertain. Trimming took off 4 bases at V and 4 bases at J, with 13 bases between the two ends. This CDR3 contains 14 residues. Germline loops: CDR1 MNHEY, CDR2 SVGAGI. CDR3 coding DNA: TGTGCCAGCAGTTTCTACCAAACTTCCTATGGCTACACCTTC. Translation: CASSFYQTSYGYTF.

This clonotype appeared many times. The gene calls are TRBV7-2 and TRBJ2-7; D gene uncertain. The ends were cut back, 2 bases at V and 3 bases at J, with 5 bases in the middle. The CDR3 is 12 residues long. Per the germline V gene, CDR1 is SGHTA and CDR2 is FQGNSA. The chain's CDR3 is CASSLLFYEQYF. Written as DNA, the CDR3 is TGTGCCAGCAGCTTACTTTTCTACGAGCAGTACTTC.

Many counts were recorded for this clonotype. This chain joins TRBV29-1 and TRBJ2-7, with TRBD1 matching over 8 bases. The V segment lost 6 bases and the J segment 3 bases; nucleotides outside the gene matches: 10. This CDR3 spans 14 amino acids. Germline assignment: CDR1 SQVTM and CDR2 ANQGSEA. CDR3 region: CSVDLGRGLYEQYF. Here the CDR3 DNA reads TGCAGCGTGGACCTCGGCAGGGGGCTCTACGAGCAGTACTTC.

This clonotype has more than one count but fewer than ten. V is TRBV12-5 and J is TRBJ2-5, with D unresolved. The length of the CDR3 is 14 residues. CDR1 and CDR2 from the germline V gene are LGHNT and FRNRAP. The germline V and J ends were trimmed by 2 bases and 3 bases, with 10 bases remaining between them. The DNA for the CDR3 is TGTGCTAGTGGTTTGCTCCCAGAGAAAGAGACCCAGTACTTC. This sequence encodes CASGLLPEKETQYF.

This clonotype was recorded many times. The genes are TRBV11-2 and TRBJ1-6; D gene uncertain. CDR1 and CDR2 from the germline V gene are SGHAT and FQNNGV. Trimming stripped 1 base from V and 10 bases from J, with 8 bases between. This CDR3 has 13 amino acids. In DNA form, the CDR3 reads TGTGCCAGCAGCTTAGTCTTGGACTCACCCCTCCACTTT. It translates to CASSLVLDSPLHF. Complete variable domain (other parts from reference TRBV11-2 and TRBJ1-6): EAGVAQSPRYKIIEKRQSVAFWCNPISGHATLYWYQQILGQGPKLLIQFQNNGVVDDSQLPKDRFSAERLKGVDSTLKIQPAKLEDSAVYLCASSLVLDSPLHFGNGTRLTVT.

This clonotype was found a few times. V gene TRBV7-8 combines with J gene TRBJ2-7, with 12 bases fitting TRBD1. There are 15 residues in the CDR3. V dropped 2 bases and J dropped 6; count of bases not matched to a gene: 5. Germline CDR1 and CDR2: SGHVS and FQNEAQ. The CDR3 region is CASSLWGQGAAEQYF. In nucleotides, the CDR3 is TGTGCCAGCAGCTTATGGGGACAGGGGGCGGCCGAGCAGTACTTC.

This clonotype appeared many times. The chain combines TRBV11-1 with TRBJ1-2, with D unclear. The length of the CDR3 is 14 residues. Germline CDR1 and CDR2: SGHAT and FQDESV (reference sequence). V lost 5 bases and J 0 bases, leaving 10 bases between the germline ends. DNA of the CDR3: TGTGCCAGCAGCCCTAGGGAGCCTAACTATGGCTACACCTTC. Translated: CASSPREPNYGYTF.

The chain combines TRBV7-2 with TRBJ2-1; TRBD2 agrees at 7 bases. V lost 6 bases to trimming and J lost 7 bases; unmatched junction nucleotides: 15. The CDR3 covers 16 residues. Germline CDR1 SGHTA, CDR2 FQGNSA. The CDR3 bases are TGTGCCAGCAGGGACAAGACTAGCCCGGGGGATAATGAGCAGTTCTTC. Protein sequence: CASRDKTSPGDNEQFF.

This clonotype showed up many times. This chain connects TRBV11-2 to TRBJ2-2; D is unresolved. The CDR3 sequence is 14 residues long. Deletions cut 3 bases from V and 1 base from J, with 6 bases between. The germline CDR1 and CDR2 sequences are SGHAT and FQNNGV. CDR3 sequence: CASSFSENTGELFF. The CDR3 region has the DNA TGTGCCAGCAGCTTCTCCGAGAACACCGGGGAGCTGTTTTTT.

This clonotype appeared many times. The genes are TRBV24-1 and TRBJ2-6, with D possibly TRBD2 on 6 matching bases. The germline CDR1 and CDR2 sequences are KGHDR and SFDVKD. The CDR3 has 17 residues. V was shortened by 6 bases and J by 2 bases, with 16 bases between the two germline ends. The CDR3 sequence is CATSSSEGVAGANVLTF. CDR3 bases: TGTGCCACCAGTTCGTCGGAGGGCGTCGCTGGGGCCAACGTCCTGACTTTC.

This clonotype has ten or more counts. The chain carries TRBV29-1 and TRBJ2-3, with D possibly TRBD2 on 6 matching bases. The CDR3 is 12 residues long. Germline V gene lookup returns CDR1 SQVTM and CDR2 ANQGSEA. V was trimmed by 7 bases and J by 1 base, leaving 9 bases between them. The CDR3 sequence: CSAGGGTDTQYF. DNA of the CDR3: TGCAGCGCCGGAGGGGGCACAGATACGCAGTATTTT.

This clonotype was counted ten times or more. V and J are TRBV7-2 and TRBJ1-5; the D is unclear. Germline V gives CDR1 SGHTA, CDR2 FQGNSA. V shed 5 bases and J shed 0 bases, with 14 bases lying between them. This CDR3 region has 16 residues. The CDR3 here is CASSPPPSYSNQPQHF. In DNA, the CDR3 is TGTGCCAGCAGCCCGCCCCCCTCCTATAGCAATCAGCCCCAGCATTTT.

V is TRBV11-2 and J is TRBJ2-7; D tentatively fits TRBD1 or TRBD2 (5 bases each). CDR1 is SGHAT, CDR2 FQNNGV, per germline. This CDR3 contains 14 residues. The V gene lost 7 bases and the J gene lost 2 bases, with 15 bases spanning the gap. In DNA, the CDR3 is TGTGCCAGCATGGGGGAAGGATCTCCCTACGAGCAGTACTTC. The encoded protein is CASMGEGSPYEQYF.

Note on this clonotype: It may be a read error: a sequence one base away is much more abundant. This chain links TRBV20-1 with TRBJ2-4, with 7 positions matching TRBD2. V gave up 3 bases and J gave up 2 bases; unmatched junction bases: 1. This CDR3 is 13 amino acids long. Germline V gene data show CDR1 as DFQATT and CDR2 as SNEGSKA (reference sequence). CDR3 in amino acids: CSASGGTKNIQYF. CDR3 coding DNA: TGCAGTGCTAGCGGGGGGACCAAAAACATTCAGTACTTC.

This clonotype was detected many times. The rearrangement uses TRBV10-2 and TRBJ2-7; 9 nucleotides agree with TRBD1. This CDR3 comprises 17 residues. CDR1 is WSHSY, CDR2 SAAADI, per germline. Trimming cost V 7 bases and J 2 bases; bases outside gene matches: 15. CDR3 region: CASTGGMGQGSTYEQYF. CDR3 in DNA: TGCGCCAGCACTGGCGGGATGGGACAGGGATCAACCTACGAGCAGTACTTC.

This chain links TRBV5-4 with TRBJ2-7, with TRBD1 identical over 7 bases. Trimming removed 4 bases from V and 3 bases from J; junction bases left unmatched: 10. This CDR3 is 15 amino acids long. Per germline, CDR1 SGHNT and CDR2 YYREEE (reference sequence). The CDR3 DNA follows: TGTGCCAGCAGCATACCAACGGGACAGCTCTACGAGCAGTACTTC. It yields the protein CASSIPTGQLYEQYF.